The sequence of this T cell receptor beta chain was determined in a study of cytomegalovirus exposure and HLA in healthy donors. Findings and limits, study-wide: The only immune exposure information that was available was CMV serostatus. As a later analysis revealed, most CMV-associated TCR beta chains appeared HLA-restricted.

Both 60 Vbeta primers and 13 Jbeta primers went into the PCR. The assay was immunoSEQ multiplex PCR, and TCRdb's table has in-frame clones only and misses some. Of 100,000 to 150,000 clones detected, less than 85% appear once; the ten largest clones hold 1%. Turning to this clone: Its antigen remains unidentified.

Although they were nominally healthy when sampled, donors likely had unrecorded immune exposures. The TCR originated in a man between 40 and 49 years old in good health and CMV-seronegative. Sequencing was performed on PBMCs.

The CDR3 region has the DNA TGTGCCAGCAGTAGCGCCCTTAGGGGGAAAAAACTGTTTTTT. Translating gives CASSSALRGKKLFF. The V call is TRBV27, the J call TRBJ1-4; a possible D gene is TRBD1 (6 bases). Trimming stripped 5 bases from V and 9 bases from J, with 16 bases between. CDR1 MNHEY and CDR2 SMNVEV come from the germline V gene (reference sequence). This CDR3 is built from 14 residues.